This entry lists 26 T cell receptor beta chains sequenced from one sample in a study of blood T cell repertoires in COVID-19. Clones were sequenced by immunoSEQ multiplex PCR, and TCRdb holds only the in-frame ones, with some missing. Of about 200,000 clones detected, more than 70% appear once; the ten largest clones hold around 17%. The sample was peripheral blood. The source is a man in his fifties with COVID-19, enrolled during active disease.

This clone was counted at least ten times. The CDR3 protein is CASSDSAQGADEQFF. DNA for the CDR3: TGTGCCAGCAGTGACTCAGCACAGGGGGCGGATGAGCAGTTCTTC. The gene calls are TRBV6-4 and TRBJ2-1, with 9 nucleotides matching TRBD1. Trimming removed 0 bases from V and 8 bases from J; junction bases left unmatched: 5. Germline lookup yields CDR1 MRHNA and CDR2 SNTAGT. The CDR3 is made up of 15 amino acids.

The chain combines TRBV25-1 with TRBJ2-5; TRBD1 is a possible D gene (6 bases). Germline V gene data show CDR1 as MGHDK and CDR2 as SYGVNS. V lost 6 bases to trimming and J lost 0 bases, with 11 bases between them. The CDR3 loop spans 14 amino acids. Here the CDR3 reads CASRKTGDQETQYF. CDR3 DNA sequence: TGTGCCAGCAGGAAGACAGGAGACCAAGAGACCCAGTACTTC.

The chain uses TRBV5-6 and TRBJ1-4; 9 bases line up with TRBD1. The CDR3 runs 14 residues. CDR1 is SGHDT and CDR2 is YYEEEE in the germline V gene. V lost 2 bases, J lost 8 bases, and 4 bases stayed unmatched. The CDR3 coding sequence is TGTGCCAGCAGCTTACAGGGGGCAGGGGAAAAACTGTTTTTT. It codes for CASSLQGAGEKLFF.

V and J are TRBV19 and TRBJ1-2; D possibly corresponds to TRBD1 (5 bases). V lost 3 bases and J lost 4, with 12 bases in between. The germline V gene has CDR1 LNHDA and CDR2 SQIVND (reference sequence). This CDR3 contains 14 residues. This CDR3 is CASSIGRVLYGYTF. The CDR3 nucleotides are TGTGCCAGTAGTATCGGCAGGGTGCTCTATGGCTACACCTTC.

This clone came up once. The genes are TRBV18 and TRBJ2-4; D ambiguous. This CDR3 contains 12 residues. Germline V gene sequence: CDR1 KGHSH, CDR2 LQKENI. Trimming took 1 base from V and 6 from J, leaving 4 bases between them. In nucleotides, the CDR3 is TGTGCCAGCTCACCACACGGAAACATTCAGTACTTC. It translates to CASSPHGNIQYF.

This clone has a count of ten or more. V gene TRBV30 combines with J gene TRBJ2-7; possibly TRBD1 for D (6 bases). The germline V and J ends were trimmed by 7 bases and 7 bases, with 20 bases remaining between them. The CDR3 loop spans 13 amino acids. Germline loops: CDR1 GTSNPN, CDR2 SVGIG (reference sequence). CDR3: CASSGPGAWEQYF. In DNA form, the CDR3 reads TGTGCCTCATCCGGACCAGGGGCTTGGGAGCAGTACTTC.

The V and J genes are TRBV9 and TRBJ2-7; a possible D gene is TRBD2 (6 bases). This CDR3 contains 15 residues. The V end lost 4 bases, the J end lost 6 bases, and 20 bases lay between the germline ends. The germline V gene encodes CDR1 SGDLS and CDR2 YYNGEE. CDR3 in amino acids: CASSPQTEGSAEQYF. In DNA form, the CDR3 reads TGTGCCAGCAGCCCTCAAACGGAGGGGTCCGCCGAGCAGTACTTC.

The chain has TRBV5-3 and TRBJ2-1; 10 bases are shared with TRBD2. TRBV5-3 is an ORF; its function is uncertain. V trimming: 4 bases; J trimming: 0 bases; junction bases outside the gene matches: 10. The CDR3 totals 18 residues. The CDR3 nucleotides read TGTGCCAGAAGCGGTCACTGGACTAGCGGCAGCTCCTACAATGAGCAGTTCTTC. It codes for CARSGHWTSGSSYNEQFF.

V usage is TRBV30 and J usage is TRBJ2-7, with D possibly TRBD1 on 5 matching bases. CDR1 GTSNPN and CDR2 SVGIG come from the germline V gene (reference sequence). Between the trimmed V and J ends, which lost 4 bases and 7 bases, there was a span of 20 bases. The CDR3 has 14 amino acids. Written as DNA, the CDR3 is TGTGCCTGGATAACCTGGCAGGGAAAAAAAGAGCAGTACTTC. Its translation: CAWITWQGKKEQYF.

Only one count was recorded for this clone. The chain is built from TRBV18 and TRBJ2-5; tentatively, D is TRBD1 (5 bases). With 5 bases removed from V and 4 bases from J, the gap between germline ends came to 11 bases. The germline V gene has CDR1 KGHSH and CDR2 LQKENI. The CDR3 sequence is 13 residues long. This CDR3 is CASSFPGPETQYF. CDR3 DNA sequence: TGTGCCAGCTCATTTCCAGGGCCAGAGACCCAGTACTTC.

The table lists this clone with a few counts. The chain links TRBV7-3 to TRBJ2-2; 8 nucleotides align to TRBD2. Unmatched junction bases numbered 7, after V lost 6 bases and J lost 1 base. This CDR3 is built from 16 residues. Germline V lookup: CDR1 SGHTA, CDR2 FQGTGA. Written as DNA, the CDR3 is TGTGCCAGCAGTCTACCGGGACTAGGGAACACCGGGGAGCTGTTTTTT. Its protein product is CASSLPGLGNTGELFF.

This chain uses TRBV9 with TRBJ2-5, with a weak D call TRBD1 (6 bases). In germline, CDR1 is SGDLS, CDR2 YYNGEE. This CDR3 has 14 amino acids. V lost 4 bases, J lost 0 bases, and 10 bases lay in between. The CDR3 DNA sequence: TGTGCCAGCAGCACCCGGGACAACCAAGAGACCCAGTACTTC. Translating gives CASSTRDNQETQYF. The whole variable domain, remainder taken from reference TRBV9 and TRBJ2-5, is DSGVTQTPKHLITATGQRVTLRCSPRSGDLSVYWYQQSLDQGLQFLIQYYNGEERAKGNILERFSAQQFPDLHSELNLSSLELGDSALYFCASSTRDNQETQYFGPGTRLLVL.

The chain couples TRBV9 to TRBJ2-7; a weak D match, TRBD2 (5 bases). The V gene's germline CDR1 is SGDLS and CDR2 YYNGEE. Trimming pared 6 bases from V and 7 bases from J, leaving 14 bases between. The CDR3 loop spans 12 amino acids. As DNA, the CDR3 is TGTGCCAGCAACTTACCTCGGAGGGAGCAGTACTTC. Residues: CASNLPRREQYF.

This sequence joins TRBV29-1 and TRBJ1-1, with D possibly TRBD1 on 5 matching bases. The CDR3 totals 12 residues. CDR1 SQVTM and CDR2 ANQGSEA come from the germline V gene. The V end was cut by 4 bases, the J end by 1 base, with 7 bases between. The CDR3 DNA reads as TGCAGCGTTGGGGGCACGAACACTGAAGCTTTCTTT. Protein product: CSVGGTNTEAFF.

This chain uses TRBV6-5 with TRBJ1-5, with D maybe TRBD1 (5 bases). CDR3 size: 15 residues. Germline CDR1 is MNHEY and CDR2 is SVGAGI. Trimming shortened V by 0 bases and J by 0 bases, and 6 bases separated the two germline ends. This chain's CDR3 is CASSYSRGSNQPQHF. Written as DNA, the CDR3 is TGTGCCAGCAGTTACTCAAGGGGTAGCAATCAGCCCCAGCATTTT.

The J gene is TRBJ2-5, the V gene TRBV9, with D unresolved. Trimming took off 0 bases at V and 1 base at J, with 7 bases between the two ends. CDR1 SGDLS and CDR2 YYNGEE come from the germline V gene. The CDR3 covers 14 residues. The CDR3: CASSVGGPQETQYF. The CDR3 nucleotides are TGTGCCAGCAGCGTAGGAGGTCCCCAAGAGACCCAGTACTTC.

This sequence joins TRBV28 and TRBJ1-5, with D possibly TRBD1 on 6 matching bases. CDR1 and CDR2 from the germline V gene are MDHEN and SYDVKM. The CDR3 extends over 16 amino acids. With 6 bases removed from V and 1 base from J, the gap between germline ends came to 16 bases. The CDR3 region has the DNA TGTGCCAGCAGCCAATCCGACAGGATAAGCAATCAGCCCCAGCATTTT. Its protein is CASSQSDRISNQPQHF.

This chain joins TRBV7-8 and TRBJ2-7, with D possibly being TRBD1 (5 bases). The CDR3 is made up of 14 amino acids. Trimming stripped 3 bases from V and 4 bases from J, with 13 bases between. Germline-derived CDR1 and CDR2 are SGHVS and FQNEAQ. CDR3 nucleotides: TGTGCCAGCAGCTTTCTCCTAGGACAATACGAGCAGTACTTC. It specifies CASSFLLGQYEQYF.

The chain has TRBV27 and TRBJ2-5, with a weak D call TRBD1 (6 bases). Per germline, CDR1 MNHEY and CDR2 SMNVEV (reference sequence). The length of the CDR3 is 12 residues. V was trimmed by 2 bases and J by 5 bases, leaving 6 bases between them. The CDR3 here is CASSLGQETQYF. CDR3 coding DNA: TGTGCCAGCAGTTTAGGACAGGAGACCCAGTACTTC.

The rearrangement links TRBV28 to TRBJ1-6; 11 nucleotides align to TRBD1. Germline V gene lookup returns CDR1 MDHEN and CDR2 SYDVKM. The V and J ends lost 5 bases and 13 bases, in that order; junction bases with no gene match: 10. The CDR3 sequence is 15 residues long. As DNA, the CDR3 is TGTGCCAGCAGTCCAAGGACAGGGGGCCCGAGGCCCCTCCACTTT. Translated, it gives CASSPRTGGPRPLHF. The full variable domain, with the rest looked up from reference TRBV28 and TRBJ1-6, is DVKVTQSSRYLVKRTGEKVFLECVQDMDHENMFWYRQDPGLGLRLIYFSYDVKMKEKGDIPEGYSVSREKKERFSLILESASTNQTSMYLCASSPRTGGPRPLHFGNGTRLTVT.

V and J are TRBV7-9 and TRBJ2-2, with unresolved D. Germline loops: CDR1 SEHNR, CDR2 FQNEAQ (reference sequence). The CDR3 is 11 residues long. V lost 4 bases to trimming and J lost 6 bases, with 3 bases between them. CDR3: CASSSSGELFF. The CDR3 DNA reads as TGTGCCAGCAGCTCCTCCGGGGAGCTGTTTTTT.

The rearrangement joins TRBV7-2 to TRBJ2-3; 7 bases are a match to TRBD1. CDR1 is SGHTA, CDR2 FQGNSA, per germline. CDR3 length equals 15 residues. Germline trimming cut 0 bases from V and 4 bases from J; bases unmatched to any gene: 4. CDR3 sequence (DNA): TGTGCCAGCAGCTTAGCAGGGCAGGGGGCAGATACGCAGTATTTT. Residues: CASSLAGQGADTQYF.

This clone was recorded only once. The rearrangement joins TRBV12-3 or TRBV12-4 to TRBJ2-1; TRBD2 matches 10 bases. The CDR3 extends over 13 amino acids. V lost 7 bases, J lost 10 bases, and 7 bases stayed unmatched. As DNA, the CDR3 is TGTGCCAGCACCGTAGCGGGGGGCACCGAGCAGTTCTTC. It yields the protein CASTVAGGTEQFF.

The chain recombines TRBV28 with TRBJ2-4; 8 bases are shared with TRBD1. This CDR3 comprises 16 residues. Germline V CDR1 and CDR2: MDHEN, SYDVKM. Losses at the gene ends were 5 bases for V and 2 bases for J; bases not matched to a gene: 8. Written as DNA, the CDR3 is TGTGCCAGCAGTCCGACAGGGGTTATGACCAAAAACATTCAGTACTTC. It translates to CASSPTGVMTKNIQYF.

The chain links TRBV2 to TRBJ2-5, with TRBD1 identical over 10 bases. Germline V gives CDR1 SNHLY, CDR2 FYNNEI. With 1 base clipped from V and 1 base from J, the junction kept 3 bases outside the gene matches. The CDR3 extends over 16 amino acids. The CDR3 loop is CASSEGGQGIQETQYF. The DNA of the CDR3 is TGTGCCAGCAGTGAAGGGGGACAGGGGATCCAAGAGACCCAGTACTTC.

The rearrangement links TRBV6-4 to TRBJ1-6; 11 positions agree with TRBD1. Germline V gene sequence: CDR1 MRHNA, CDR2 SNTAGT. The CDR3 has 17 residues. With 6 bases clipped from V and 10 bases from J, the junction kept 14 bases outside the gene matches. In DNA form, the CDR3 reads TGTGCCAGCAGCAGGAAGCCAACCGGGACAGGGGGGTCACCCCTCCACTTT. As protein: CASSRKPTGTGGSPLHF.